Below are 28 T cell receptor beta chains sequenced from a single sample in a study of technical replicates of blood from a few donors. Clones were read by immunoSEQ multiplex PCR, and TCRdb kept only the in-frame ones, dropping some. The profile shows approximately 82,000 clones, around 94% of them singletons. Sequencing was carried out using T cells isolated from PBMCs. The receptors shown here come from a human donor in good health.

This rearrangement joins TRBV29-1 to TRBJ2-3; 8 bases agree with TRBD1. Looked up from germline, CDR1 is SQVTM and CDR2 is ANQGSEA. This CDR3 spans 14 amino acids. V lost 5 bases and J lost 3; bases outside the gene matches: 7. In DNA form, the CDR3 reads TGCAGCGTTCAGGGGGCGATGGGGACAGATACGCAGTATTTT. It yields the protein CSVQGAMGTDTQYF.

The CDR3 region is CASSFVPLTGTGEYNGYTF. The CDR3 DNA sequence: TGCGCCAGCAGCTTCGTTCCTCTTACGGGGACAGGGGAGTACAATGGCTACACCTTC. V and J are TRBV5-1 and TRBJ1-2, with TRBD1 matching over 10 bases. The V gene end was trimmed by 2 bases and the J gene end by 6 bases; junction bases not matched to a gene: 19. Germline values: CDR1 SGHRS, CDR2 YFSETQ. The CDR3 length is 19 residues.

The chain combines TRBV12-5 with TRBJ2-3; 11 bases align to TRBD2. This CDR3 is built from 22 residues. Trimming at V came to 0 bases and at J to 1 base, leaving 18 bases not matched to a gene. Germline V gene data show CDR1 as LGHNT and CDR2 as FRNRAP. The CDR3 DNA follows: TGTGCTAGTGGTTTGGTACGGACAGGGAGCGGCCTAGCGGGAGGAGGCACAGATACGCAGTATTTT. Its translation: CASGLVRTGSGLAGGGTDTQYF. Combining the CDR3 with reference TRBV12-5 and TRBJ2-3 gives the whole variable domain DARVTQTPRHKVTEMGQEVTMRCQPILGHNTVFWYRQTMMQGLELLAYFRNRAPLDDSGMPKDRFSAEMPDATLATLKIQPSEPRDSAVYFCASGLVRTGSGLAGGGTDTQYFGPGTRLTVL.

The chain links TRBV6-1 to TRBJ2-1, with 8 bases that match TRBD1. From germline, CDR1 is MNHNS and CDR2 SASEGT. V shed 3 bases, J shed 8 bases, and the junction held 12 bases outside the gene matches. The CDR3 sequence is 16 residues long. CDR3 residues: CASSDLTGTGFDEQFF. The CDR3 DNA reads as TGTGCCAGCAGTGATCTCACCGGGACAGGATTCGATGAGCAGTTCTTC.

The chain is built from TRBV4-2 and TRBJ2-5; 8 bases map to TRBD2. Germline trimming cut 0 bases from V and 5 bases from J; bases unmatched to any gene: 8. Germline assignment: CDR1 LGHNA and CDR2 YNFKEQ. The CDR3 is 16 amino acids. The DNA of the CDR3 is TGTGCCAGCAGCCAAGAATCGAGCGGGAGTATCGAGACCCAGTACTTC. It translates to CASSQESSGSIETQYF.

The chain couples TRBV7-3 to TRBJ1-2; D is perhaps TRBD1 (5 bases). V shed 5 bases and J shed 8 bases, with 24 bases lying between them. This CDR3 has 16 amino acids. In germline, CDR1 is SGHTA, CDR2 FQGTGA. DNA of the CDR3: TGTGCCAGCAGCCCGGGGGGACCCGGGGATGGAGGAGGCTACACCTTC. It yields the protein CASSPGGPGDGGGYTF.

The chain joins TRBV9 to TRBJ1-4; 12 bases match TRBD1. Germline V gene sequence: CDR1 SGDLS, CDR2 YYNGEE. This CDR3 is built from 17 residues. V lost 5 bases, J lost 7 bases, and 12 bases stayed unmatched. The CDR3 here is CASSPGQGALGAEKLFF. CDR3 nucleotides: TGTGCCAGCAGTCCGGGACAGGGGGCCCTCGGGGCTGAAAAACTGTTTTTT. The whole variable domain, remainder taken from reference TRBV9 and TRBJ1-4, is DSGVTQTPKHLITATGQRVTLRCSPRSGDLSVYWYQQSLDQGLQFLIQYYNGEERAKGNILERFSAQQFPDLHSELNLSSLELGDSALYFCASSPGQGALGAEKLFFGSGTQLSVL.

The V gene is TRBV15, the J gene TRBJ1-5; 8 positions agree with TRBD1. J lost 0 bases, V lost 0 bases, and 7 bases had no gene match. Germline CDR1 LNHNV, CDR2 YYDKDF (reference sequence). CDR3 length: 18 amino acids. As DNA, the CDR3 is TGTGCCACCAGCAGAGACGACAGGGGTGGGTATAGCAATCAGCCCCAGCATTTT. Protein product: CATSRDDRGGYSNQPQHF. Full variable domain (outside the CDR3, taken from reference TRBV15 and TRBJ1-5): DAMVIQNPRYQVTQFGKPVTLSCSQTLNHNVMYWYQQKSSQAPKLLFHYYDKDFNNEADTPDNFQSRRPNTSFCFLDIRSPGLGDTAMYLCATSRDDRGGYSNQPQHFGDGTRLSIL.

As to this clone: At one end, the junction sequence differs from germline, possibly due to a read error. The V and J genes are TRBV11-3 and TRBJ2-2, with unresolved D. Germline V gene data show CDR1 as SGHNT and CDR2 as YENEEA. The CDR3 runs to 17 residues. The chain's CDR3 is CASSLEFGLGNTGELFF. The CDR3 DNA is TGTGCCAGCAGCCTAGAGTTCGGGTTGGGGAACACCGGGGAGCTGTTTTTT.

The chain employs TRBV9 and TRBJ1-2, with D hard to call. V lost 4 bases to trimming and J lost 1 base, with 23 bases between them. Germline V gene lookup returns CDR1 SGDLS and CDR2 YYNGEE. This CDR3 is 18 amino acids long. In DNA form, the CDR3 reads TGTGCCAGCAGCCCCTTAGTCCAAACCGGGTCTGTTAACTATGGCTACACCTTC. As protein: CASSPLVQTGSVNYGYTF.

This chain links TRBV11-2 with TRBJ1-2; TRBD1 matches 8 bases. CDR1 is SGHAT, CDR2 FQNNGV, per germline. The CDR3 covers 13 residues. Trimming removed 3 bases from V and 4 bases from J; junction bases left unmatched: 1. CDR3 sequence: CASSLDRAYGYTF. Written as DNA, the CDR3 is TGTGCCAGCAGCTTGGACAGGGCCTATGGCTACACCTTC.

V gene TRBV20-1 combines with J gene TRBJ2-5, with D uncertain. From germline, CDR1 is DFQATT and CDR2 SNEGSKA (reference sequence). V was cut by 6 bases and J by 5 bases, with 10 bases left in between. This CDR3 has 11 amino acids. The CDR3 region is CSAVTRETQYF. The CDR3 coding sequence is TGCAGTGCGGTTACTCGGGAGACCCAGTACTTC.

This clone was counted once. V is TRBV4-1 and J is TRBJ2-1, with TRBD2 matching 16 bases. With V trimmed by 2 bases and J by 8 bases, 21 bases remained unmatched. Germline V gene sequence: CDR1 MGHRA, CDR2 YSYEKL. The CDR3 totals 22 residues. Here the CDR3 reads CASSQPPLGTSGRALVSDEQFF. The CDR3 DNA follows: TGCGCCAGCAGCCAACCCCCCCTCGGGACTAGCGGGAGGGCTTTAGTTTCGGATGAGCAGTTCTTC.

The table lists this clone with a few counts. The chain joins TRBV20-1 to TRBJ1-6; D gene uncertain. The CDR3 loop spans 11 amino acids. Germline values: CDR1 DFQATT, CDR2 SNEGSKA (reference sequence). V was trimmed by 2 bases and J by 16 bases, leaving 12 bases between them. The CDR3 region is CSARNSDSLHF. CDR3 nucleotides: TGCAGTGCTAGAAATTCGGACTCTCTCCACTTT.

This chain links TRBV6-1 with TRBJ1-2; 8 bases agree with TRBD1. The CDR3 is made up of 13 amino acids. Trimming took 6 bases from V and 4 from J; bases not matched to a gene: 4. Germline V CDR1 and CDR2: MNHNS, SASEGT. Here the CDR3 DNA reads TGTGCCAGCAGGCAGGGGGCACCCTATGGCTACACCTTC. This encodes CASRQGAPYGYTF.

The chain has TRBV28 and TRBJ2-6; 8 nucleotides line up with TRBD1. J gave up 5 bases and V 4 bases, and 7 bases lay outside the gene matches. This CDR3 region has 16 residues. The germline gives CDR1 MDHEN, CDR2 SYDVKM. This chain's CDR3 is CASSYLTGGRANVLTF. The CDR3 nucleotides are TGTGCCAGCAGTTATTTAACAGGGGGACGGGCCAACGTCCTGACTTTC.

The gene calls are TRBV29-1 and TRBJ1-1; tentative D call: TRBD1 (5 bases). CDR3 length: 11 amino acids. The V and J ends lost 7 bases and 4 bases respectively, with 10 bases between them. CDR1 is SQVTM and CDR2 is ANQGSEA in the germline V gene. The CDR3 reads CSGVGGTEAFF. In DNA, the CDR3 is TGCAGCGGGGTGGGGGGCACTGAAGCTTTCTTT. The full variable domain, rest sourced from reference TRBV29-1 and TRBJ1-1, is SAVISQKPSRDICQRGTSLTIQCQVDSQVTMMFWYRQQPGQSLTLIATANQGSEATYESGFVIDKFPISRPNLTFSTLTVSNMSPEDSSIYLCSGVGGTEAFFGQGTRLTVV.

This clone occurred once. This sequence joins TRBV27 and TRBJ2-7; TRBD2 is a possible D gene (5 bases). Trimming removed 5 bases at V and 0 bases at J, with 20 bases between. The germline V gene encodes CDR1 MNHEY and CDR2 SMNVEV (reference sequence). The CDR3 totals 17 residues. CDR3 residues: CASSRLPPPGNSYEQYF. The CDR3 bases are TGTGCCAGCAGTAGGCTACCTCCCCCGGGGAACTCCTACGAGCAGTACTTC.

The rearrangement joins TRBV12-5 to TRBJ2-7; a weak D match, TRBD1 (6 bases). Germline V gene data show CDR1 as LGHNT and CDR2 as FRNRAP. The CDR3 length is 13 residues. Trimming removed 4 bases from V and 4 bases from J, with 11 bases in between. CDR3 loop: CASGSQGGYEQYF. The CDR3, as DNA: TGTGCTAGTGGTTCACAGGGCGGGTACGAGCAGTACTTC.

The genes are TRBV5-4 and TRBJ2-7, with TRBD1 matching 9 bases. CDR1 is SGHNT and CDR2 is YYREEE in the germline V gene (reference sequence). The CDR3 covers 15 residues. V gave up 4 bases and J gave up 3 bases; unmatched junction bases: 8. This CDR3 reads CASSPGTGLGYEQYF. CDR3 nucleotides: TGTGCCAGCAGCCCGGGGACAGGGTTGGGCTACGAGCAGTACTTC.

The J gene is TRBJ2-1, the V gene TRBV5-1; 8 nucleotides agree with TRBD2. This CDR3 has 16 amino acids. Germline V gives CDR1 SGHRS, CDR2 YFSETQ. The trim removed 2 bases at V and 3 bases at J, leaving 7 bases unmatched. The CDR3 sequence is CASSFSSGRLYNEQFF. The DNA for the CDR3 is TGCGCCAGCAGCTTTAGCAGCGGGAGACTCTACAATGAGCAGTTCTTC.

V is TRBV5-3 and J is TRBJ2-3; 7 positions match TRBD1. TRBV5-3 is an ORF, with its function uncertain. The CDR3 runs to 15 residues. The J segment lost 2 bases and the V segment lost 5 bases, leaving 8 bases of the junction unmatched. The CDR3 sequence: CARSSGTVNTDTQYF. The DNA of the CDR3 is TGTGCCAGAAGTTCCGGGACAGTAAACACAGATACGCAGTATTTT.

The gene calls are TRBV2 and TRBJ1-3; D is unclear. V lost 10 bases, J lost 0 bases, and 16 bases lay in between. Looked up from germline, CDR1 is SNHLY and CDR2 is FYNNEI. This CDR3 is 15 amino acids long. CDR3 in amino acids: CATRAGMSSGNTIYF. The CDR3 DNA sequence: TGTGCCACCCGGGCGGGGATGAGCTCTGGAAACACCATATATTTT.

The chain combines TRBV6-5 with TRBJ1-2; TRBD1 agrees at 7 bases. The CDR3 totals 14 residues. Germline loops: CDR1 MNHEY, CDR2 SVGAGI. J was trimmed by 9 bases and V by 6 bases; bases with no gene match: 13. DNA of the CDR3: TGTGCCAGCAGCCCCGGGGCAGGGGGGATAAGCTACACCTTC. It encodes CASSPGAGGISYTF.

This clone was counted ten times or more. This chain uses TRBV11-2 with TRBJ2-4; the match to TRBD2 covers 7 bases. CDR3 length: 16 amino acids. The V segment lost 5 bases and the J segment 0 bases; nucleotides outside the gene matches: 7. Germline-derived CDR1 and CDR2 are SGHAT and FQNNGV. The CDR3 nucleotides read TGTGCCAGCAGCCCCCGGGACTATACAGCCAAAAACATTCAGTACTTC. This translates into CASSPRDYTAKNIQYF.

The rearrangement joins TRBV28 to TRBJ1-2; D is unclear. V lost 5 bases to trimming and J lost 3 bases, with 16 bases between them. Germline CDR1 and CDR2: MDHEN and SYDVKM. The CDR3 contains 15 residues. CDR3: CASSGVSDEDYGYTF. In nucleotides, the CDR3 is TGTGCCAGCAGTGGAGTATCGGATGAAGACTATGGCTACACCTTC.

The chain combines TRBV4-1 with TRBJ2-7, with D possibly TRBD1 on 6 matching bases. V lost 1 base and J 0 bases, leaving 13 bases between the germline ends. This CDR3 region has 16 residues. Germline lookup yields CDR1 MGHRA and CDR2 YSYEKL. The CDR3 is CASSQGDRFSSYEQYF. DNA of the CDR3: TGCGCCAGCAGCCAAGGAGACAGGTTCAGCTCCTACGAGCAGTACTTC.

This chain joins TRBV28 and TRBJ2-1; 9 bases map to TRBD2. This CDR3 is built from 15 residues. The J segment lost 3 bases and the V segment lost 5 bases, leaving 5 bases of the junction unmatched. Germline CDR1 is MDHEN and CDR2 is SYDVKM. The CDR3 DNA reads TGTGCCAGCAGTGGCGGGAGGGCCCACTACAATGAGCAGTTCTTC. Protein sequence: CASSGGRAHYNEQFF.